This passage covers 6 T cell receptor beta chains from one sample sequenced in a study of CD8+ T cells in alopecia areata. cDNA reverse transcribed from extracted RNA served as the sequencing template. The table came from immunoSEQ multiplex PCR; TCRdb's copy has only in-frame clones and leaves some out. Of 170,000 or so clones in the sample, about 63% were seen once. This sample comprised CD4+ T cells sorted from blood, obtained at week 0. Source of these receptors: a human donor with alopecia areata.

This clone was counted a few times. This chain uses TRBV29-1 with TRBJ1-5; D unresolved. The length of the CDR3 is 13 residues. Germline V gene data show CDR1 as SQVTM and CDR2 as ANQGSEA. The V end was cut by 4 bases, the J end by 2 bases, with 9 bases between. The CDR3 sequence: CSVAVGGNQPQHF. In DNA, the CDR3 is TGCAGCGTTGCAGTGGGCGGCAATCAGCCCCAGCATTTT.

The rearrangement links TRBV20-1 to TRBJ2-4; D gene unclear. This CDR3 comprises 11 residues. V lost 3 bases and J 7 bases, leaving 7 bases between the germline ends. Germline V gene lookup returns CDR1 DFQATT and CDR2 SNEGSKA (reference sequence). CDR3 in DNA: TGCAGTGCTAGGTCGGGCAACATTCAGTACTTC. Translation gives CSARSGNIQYF.

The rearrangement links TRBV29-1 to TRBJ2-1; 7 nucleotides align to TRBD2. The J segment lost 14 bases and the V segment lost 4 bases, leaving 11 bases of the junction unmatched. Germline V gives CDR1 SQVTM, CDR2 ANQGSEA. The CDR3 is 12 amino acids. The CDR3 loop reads CSVVVGPGGKFF. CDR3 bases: TGCAGCGTTGTGGTGGGACCGGGGGGAAAGTTCTTC.

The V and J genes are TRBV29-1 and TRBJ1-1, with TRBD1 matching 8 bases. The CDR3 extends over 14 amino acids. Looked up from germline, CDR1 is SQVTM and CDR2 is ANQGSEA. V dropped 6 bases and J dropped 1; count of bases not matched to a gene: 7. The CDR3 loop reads CSVIQGARNTEAFF. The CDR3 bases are TGCAGCGTAATTCAGGGGGCGAGGAACACTGAAGCTTTCTTT.

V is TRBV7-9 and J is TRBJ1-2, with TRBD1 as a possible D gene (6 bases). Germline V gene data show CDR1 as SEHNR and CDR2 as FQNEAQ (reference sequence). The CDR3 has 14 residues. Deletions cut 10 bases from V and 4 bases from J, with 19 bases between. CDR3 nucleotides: TGTGCCACCGAGGACAGTTCTTGGATCTATGGCTACACCTTC. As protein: CATEDSSWIYGYTF.

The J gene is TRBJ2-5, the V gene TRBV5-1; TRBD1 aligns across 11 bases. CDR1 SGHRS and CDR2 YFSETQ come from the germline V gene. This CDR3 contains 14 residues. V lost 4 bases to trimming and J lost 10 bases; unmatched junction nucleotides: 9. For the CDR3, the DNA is TGCGCCAGCAGCGGTGGGACAGGGGGAACCAACCAGTACTTC. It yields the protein CASSGGTGGTNQYF.